The 23 T cell receptor beta chains below all came from one sample that was sequenced in a study of cytomegalovirus exposure and HLA in healthy donors. The repertoire was sequenced with immunoSEQ multiplex PCR; TCRdb's copy has only in-frame clones and lacks some. The table includes tens of thousands of clones, about 97% detected once. The sequencing input was PBMCs. The receptors derive from a woman aged 18-29 years in good health and CMV-seropositive.

In this sample, this clone turned up a few times. The chain uses TRBV30 and TRBJ1-3; D is possibly TRBD1 (6 bases). The CDR3 consists of 14 residues. V was clipped by 1 base and J by 0 bases, with 7 bases between them. The germline CDR1 and CDR2 sequences are GTSNPN and SVGIG (reference sequence). The chain's CDR3 is CAWSGGHSGNTIYF. CDR3 nucleotides: TGTGCCTGGAGTGGGGGACACTCTGGAAACACCATATATTTT.

The chain links TRBV6-5 to TRBJ2-7; 11 nucleotides align to TRBD2. J gave up 3 bases and V 6 bases, and 4 bases lay outside the gene matches. Germline V gene data show CDR1 as MNHEY and CDR2 as SVGAGI. This CDR3 comprises 14 residues. CDR3 sequence: CASRLAGDYYEQYF. As DNA, the CDR3 is TGTGCCAGCAGACTAGCGGGAGATTACTACGAGCAGTACTTC.

This clone was found once. The V gene is TRBV19, the J gene TRBJ2-7; 7 bases agree with TRBD2. The J segment lost 3 bases and the V segment lost 6 bases, leaving 8 bases of the junction unmatched. The germline CDR1 and CDR2 sequences are LNHDA and SQIVND (reference sequence). The length of the CDR3 is 14 residues. As DNA, the CDR3 is TGTGCCAGTAGCCTAGCGGAGCAATTCTACGAGCAGTACTTC. Its protein product is CASSLAEQFYEQYF.

The chain has TRBV6-5 and TRBJ1-2; D might be TRBD1 (5 bases). Trimming pared 6 bases from V and 8 bases from J, leaving 10 bases between. Germline lookup yields CDR1 MNHEY and CDR2 SVGAGI. This CDR3 is built from 11 residues. This chain's CDR3 is CASRGKGGYTF. Written as DNA, the CDR3 is TGTGCCAGCAGAGGGAAGGGGGGCTACACCTTC.

This clone was seen a few times. The gene calls are TRBV7-9 and TRBJ2-2; the match to TRBD2 covers 9 bases. Germline values: CDR1 SEHNR, CDR2 FQNEAQ (reference sequence). The CDR3 extends over 15 amino acids. Trimming removed 4 bases from V and 5 bases from J; junction bases left unmatched: 5. CDR3 sequence reads: CASSYGGRATGELFF. The CDR3 nucleotides are TGTGCCAGCAGCTATGGCGGGAGGGCAACCGGGGAGCTGTTTTTT.

The chain uses TRBV7-9 and TRBJ2-1, with 10 bases matching TRBD2. There are 17 residues in the CDR3. Germline-derived CDR1 and CDR2 are SEHNR and FQNEAQ (reference sequence). Unmatched junction bases numbered 15, after V lost 5 bases and J lost 8 bases. The CDR3 DNA is TGTGCCAGCAGCACCCACGAGCGGGAGGGAATAGGCGATGAGCAGTTCTTC. It yields the protein CASSTHEREGIGDEQFF.

The chain couples TRBV9 to TRBJ1-1; D is uncertain. CDR3 length: 15 amino acids. Germline V lookup: CDR1 SGDLS, CDR2 YYNGEE. V lost 0 bases and J 5 bases, leaving 14 bases between the germline ends. CDR3 amino acids: CASSVVGGPGTEAFF. CDR3 nucleotides: TGTGCCAGCAGCGTAGTGGGAGGGCCGGGGACTGAAGCTTTCTTT. Using reference TRBV9 and TRBJ1-1 for the parts outside the CDR3, the full variable domain is DSGVTQTPKHLITATGQRVTLRCSPRSGDLSVYWYQQSLDQGLQFLIQYYNGEERAKGNILERFSAQQFPDLHSELNLSSLELGDSALYFCASSVVGGPGTEAFFGQGTRLTVV.

V is TRBV5-6 and J is TRBJ2-7; TRBD2 matches at 9 bases. Germline V gene sequence: CDR1 SGHDT, CDR2 YYEEEE. The ends lost 2 bases at V and 1 base at J; junction bases unmatched: 7. This CDR3 is 16 amino acids long. The CDR3: CASSFTLAGPSYEQYF. The CDR3 DNA reads TGTGCCAGCAGCTTTACCCTAGCGGGACCATCCTACGAGCAGTACTTC.

This clone appeared a single time. This rearrangement joins TRBV7-9 to TRBJ2-1; tentative D call: TRBD2 (5 bases). The CDR3 length is 15 residues. In germline, CDR1 is SEHNR, CDR2 FQNEAQ (reference sequence). V lost 1 base and J lost 5, with 12 bases in between. This CDR3 is CASSLGTRDHNEQFF. In DNA form, the CDR3 reads TGTGCCAGCAGCTTAGGAACTAGGGATCACAATGAGCAGTTCTTC.

This chain connects TRBV6-6 to TRBJ1-2; D is uncertain. This CDR3 is 11 amino acids long. The germline CDR1 and CDR2 sequences are MNHNY and SVGAGI (reference sequence). Trimming left V 6 bases short and J 7 bases short, with 9 bases between. CDR3 in DNA: TGTGCCAGCAGCGCTTCGGGTGGCTACACCTTC. This sequence encodes CASSASGGYTF.

The chain uses TRBV19 and TRBJ2-7; 15 positions agree with TRBD2. Germline CDR1 LNHDA, CDR2 SQIVND (reference sequence). CDR3 length equals 17 residues. V was clipped by 6 bases and J by 4 bases; unmatched bases: 10. The CDR3 region has the DNA TGTGCCAGTAGCCTCTCGGGACTAGCGGGAGGCAGATACGAGCAGTACTTC. This encodes CASSLSGLAGGRYEQYF.

The rearrangement uses TRBV6-4 and TRBJ2-1, with D perhaps matching TRBD2 (6 bases). Per the germline V gene, CDR1 is MRHNA and CDR2 is SNTAGT. This CDR3 contains 16 residues. The V end was cut by 4 bases, the J end by 8 bases, with 21 bases between. The CDR3 protein is CASSGTGLDGWDEQFF. In DNA, the CDR3 is TGTGCCAGCAGTGGTACGGGACTCGACGGTTGGGATGAGCAGTTCTTC.

The sample holds one count of this clone. The chain joins TRBV2 to TRBJ2-1; 12 bases are a match to TRBD2. The trim removed 8 bases at V and 2 bases at J, leaving 4 bases unmatched. This CDR3 contains 15 residues. Germline-derived CDR1 and CDR2 are SNHLY and FYNNEI. DNA of the CDR3: TGTGCCAGCTCCCGGACTAGCGGGACCTACAATGAGCAGTTCTTC. Its protein product is CASSRTSGTYNEQFF.

This chain uses TRBV12-5 with TRBJ1-1, with a possible D match to TRBD1 (5 bases). With 3 bases removed from V and 0 bases from J, the gap between germline ends came to 17 bases. The CDR3 sequence is 17 residues long. Germline V lookup: CDR1 LGHNT, CDR2 FRNRAP. The CDR3 sequence: CASGFRAGTEMNTEAFF. Written as DNA, the CDR3 is TGTGCTAGTGGTTTCAGGGCGGGGACGGAGATGAACACTGAAGCTTTCTTT.

This chain connects TRBV5-5 to TRBJ1-5; a possible D gene is TRBD1 (6 bases). Trimming took 1 base from V and 6 from J, leaving 11 bases between them. The length of the CDR3 is 14 residues. Germline V CDR1 and CDR2: SGHKS, YYEKEE (reference sequence). In nucleotides, the CDR3 is TGTGCCAGCAGCTTGAAGGGGGAAGGTCAGCCCCAGCATTTT. Protein product: CASSLKGEGQPQHF.

In DNA form, the CDR3 reads TGTGCCAGCAGCCCCAGACGGGGGGCGCTTGCAGATACGCAGTATTTT. Amino acid sequence: CASSPRRGALADTQYF. The chain recombines TRBV11-2 with TRBJ2-3, with D perhaps TRBD2 (7 bases). Trimming cost V 5 bases and J 4 bases, with 19 bases left between them. The CDR3 has 16 residues. Germline V gene data show CDR1 as SGHAT and CDR2 as FQNNGV.

This rearrangement joins TRBV27 to TRBJ1-2, with 9 bases fitting TRBD1. This CDR3 is 13 amino acids long. In germline, CDR1 is MNHEY, CDR2 SMNVEV (reference sequence). V lost 5 bases and J lost 8; bases outside the gene matches: 6. CDR3 residues: CASSPGQGFGYTF. CDR3 bases: TGTGCCAGCAGTCCTGGACAGGGGTTCGGCTACACCTTC.

V gene TRBV30 combines with J gene TRBJ2-1; a weak D match, TRBD1 (5 bases). The V and J ends lost 3 bases and 3 bases respectively, with 9 bases between them. The CDR3 has 13 residues. Germline V gene lookup returns CDR1 GTSNPN and CDR2 SVGIG (reference sequence). The CDR3 reads CAWRDTNYNEQFF. The CDR3 region has the DNA TGTGCCTGGAGGGACACCAACTACAATGAGCAGTTCTTC.

V is TRBV5-1 and J is TRBJ1-4, with TRBD1 matching over 8 bases. The CDR3 covers 14 residues. Germline CDR1 reads SGHRS; CDR2 reads YFSETQ. Trimming removed 1 base from V and 7 bases from J; junction bases left unmatched: 3. The CDR3 nucleotides are TGCGCCAGCAGCTTGCAGGGGGCCGGTGAAAAACTGTTTTTT. Amino acid sequence: CASSLQGAGEKLFF. The full variable domain, its missing parts supplied by reference TRBV5-1 and TRBJ1-4, is KAGVTQTPRYLIKTRGQQVTLSCSPISGHRSVSWYQQTPGQGLQFLFEYFSETQRNKGNFPGRFSGRQFSNSRSEMNVSTLELGDSALYLCASSLQGAGEKLFFGSGTQLSVL.

The chain combines TRBV29-1 with TRBJ2-7; 7 positions agree with TRBD1. The length of the CDR3 is 12 residues. Per the germline V gene, CDR1 is SQVTM and CDR2 is ANQGSEA. V was clipped by 7 bases and J by 5 bases; unmatched bases: 8. The CDR3 here is CSAGQLDHEQYF. The CDR3 DNA is TGCAGCGCGGGACAGTTAGACCACGAGCAGTACTTC.

This clone was recorded only once. The chain combines TRBV5-4 with TRBJ2-7; a possible D gene is TRBD1 (5 bases). The CDR3 totals 13 residues. Trimming left V 4 bases short and J 6 bases short, with 14 bases between. From germline, CDR1 is SGHNT and CDR2 YYREEE (reference sequence). The CDR3 DNA reads TGTGCCAGCAGCGACTTCAGGGCTTCCGAGCAGTACTTC. Its protein product is CASSDFRASEQYF.

About this clone itself: The sample holds other DNA sequences that translate to the same CDR3. The rearrangement joins TRBV11-3 to TRBJ2-3, with TRBD2 matching over 9 bases. There are 15 residues in the CDR3. With V trimmed by 1 base and J by 6 bases, 5 bases remained unmatched. Germline-derived CDR1 and CDR2 are SGHNT and YENEEA. The CDR3 DNA reads TGTGCCAGCAGCTTAGGACTAGCGGTGACGGATACGCAGTATTTT. Amino acid sequence: CASSLGLAVTDTQYF. Full variable domain (outside the CDR3, taken from reference TRBV11-3 and TRBJ2-3): EAGVVQSPRYKIIEKKQPVAFWCNPISGHNTLYWYLQNLGQGPELLIRYENEEAVDDSQLPKDRFSAERLKGVDSTLKIQPAELGDSAVYLCASSLGLAVTDTQYFGPGTRLTVL.

CDR3 DNA sequence: TGTGCCAGCAGTTTCTCCGGGACAACCTACACTGAAGCTTTCTTT. This sequence encodes CASSFSGTTYTEAFF. This sequence joins TRBV28 and TRBJ1-1, with D perhaps matching TRBD1 (6 bases). V lost 3 bases and J 3 bases, leaving 14 bases between the germline ends. Per germline, CDR1 MDHEN and CDR2 SYDVKM. This CDR3 region has 15 residues.